This T cell receptor beta chain came from a study of cytomegalovirus exposure and HLA in healthy donors. Findings of the study overall: Presence/absence analyses assumed roughly uniform sequencing depth across donors, which may not hold.

60 Vbeta and 13 Jbeta primers were used in PCR. Only in-frame clones appear in the TCRdb table, and some are missing; sequencing was by immunoSEQ multiplex PCR. The sample records roughly 62,000 clones, about 80% being singletons. This clone was counted once. Its antigen is as yet unknown. This CDR3 spans 16 amino acids. CDR1 is SEHNR, CDR2 FQNEAQ, per germline (reference sequence). V was trimmed by 4 bases and J by 8 bases, leaving 20 bases between them. Sequences were obtained from PBMCs. The receptor was isolated from a woman aged 40 to 49 in good health and CMV-seropositive. This chain links TRBV7-9 with TRBJ2-2; unclear D gene. CDR3 bases: TGTGCCAGCAGCTCTACCCACGAGTCGGTATTGGGGGAGCTGTTTTTT. It is translated as CASSSTHESVLGELFF.